This T cell receptor (beta chain) was profiled in a study of control samples from healthy donors and cancer patients. Using immunoSEQ multiplex PCR, the repertoire was profiled, and TCRdb retains in-frame clones only, with some absent. The data hold about 120,000 clones, with approximately 88% observed a single time. Looked up from germline, CDR1 is SGHNT and CDR2 is YENEEA. Trimming left V 7 bases short and J 4 bases short, with 19 bases between. This CDR3 spans 15 amino acids. This sequence joins TRBV11-3 and TRBJ1-2; no clear D gene. The TCR sequence derives from a man between 40 and 49 years old in good health. Sequencing was carried out using blood. The CDR3 bases are TGTGCCAGCACTACCGGTGGAGTGCTCCTCTATGGCTACACCTTC. The encoded protein is CASTTGGVLLYGYTF.